This note documents a single T cell receptor (beta chain) sequence. Original analysis: For nucleated cells, counts were estimated from reference gene primer amplification. Measured with immunoSEQ multiplex PCR; TCRdb has only the in-frame clones, and not every one. V and J calls and clone size follow that table, whereas D and trimming were derived from the DNA. The repertoire holds 200,000 to 250,000 clones, with 84% as singletons. The germline gives CDR1 SGHRS, CDR2 YFSETQ. Between the trimmed V and J ends, which lost 0 bases and 3 bases, there was a span of 4 bases. The CDR3 runs 13 residues. This sample is part of a study of blood T cell repertoires in COVID-19.

Sequenced input: peripheral blood. This clonotype was obtained from a man in his forties or fifties with acute or convalescent COVID-19. The chain is built from TRBV5-1 and TRBJ1-5; D uncertain. The CDR3: CASSLELNQPQHF. The CDR3 coding sequence is TGCGCCAGCAGCTTGGAGCTCAATCAGCCCCAGCATTTT.